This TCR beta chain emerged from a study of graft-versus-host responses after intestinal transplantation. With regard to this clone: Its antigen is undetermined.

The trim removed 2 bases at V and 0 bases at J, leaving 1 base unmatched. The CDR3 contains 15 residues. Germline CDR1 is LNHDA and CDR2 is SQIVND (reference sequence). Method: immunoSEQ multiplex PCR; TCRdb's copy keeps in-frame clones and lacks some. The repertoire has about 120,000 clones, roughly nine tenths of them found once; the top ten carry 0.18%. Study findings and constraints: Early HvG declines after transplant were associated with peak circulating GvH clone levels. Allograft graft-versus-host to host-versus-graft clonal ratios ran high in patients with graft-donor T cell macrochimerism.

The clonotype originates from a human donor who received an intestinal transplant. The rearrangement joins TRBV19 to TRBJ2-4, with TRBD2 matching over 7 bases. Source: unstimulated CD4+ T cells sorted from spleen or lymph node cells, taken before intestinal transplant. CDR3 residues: CASSISGIAKNIQYF. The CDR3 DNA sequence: TGTGCCAGTAGTATAAGCGGGATAGCCAAAAACATTCAGTACTTC. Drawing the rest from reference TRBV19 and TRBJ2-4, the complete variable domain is DGGITQSPKYLFRKEGQNVTLSCEQNLNHDAMYWYRQDPGQGLRLIYYSQIVNDFQKGDIAEGYSVSREKKESFPLTVTSAQKNPTAFYLCASSISGIAKNIQYFGAGTRLSVL.